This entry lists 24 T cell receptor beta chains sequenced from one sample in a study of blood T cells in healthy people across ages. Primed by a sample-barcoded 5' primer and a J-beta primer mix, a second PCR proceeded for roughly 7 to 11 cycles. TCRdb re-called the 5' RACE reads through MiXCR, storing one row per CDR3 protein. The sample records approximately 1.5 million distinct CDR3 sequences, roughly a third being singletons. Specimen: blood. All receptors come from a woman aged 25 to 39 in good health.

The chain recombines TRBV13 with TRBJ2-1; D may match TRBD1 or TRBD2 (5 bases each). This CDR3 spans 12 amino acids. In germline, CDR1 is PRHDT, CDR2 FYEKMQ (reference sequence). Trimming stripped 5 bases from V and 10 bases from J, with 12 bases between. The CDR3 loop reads CASSTGAAEQFF. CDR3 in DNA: TGTGCCAGCAGCACCGGGGCCGCGGAGCAGTTCTTC.

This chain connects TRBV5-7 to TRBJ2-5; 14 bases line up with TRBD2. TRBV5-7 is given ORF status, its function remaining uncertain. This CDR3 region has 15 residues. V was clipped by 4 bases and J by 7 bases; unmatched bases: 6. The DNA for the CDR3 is TGTGCCAGCAGCGCGGGACTAGCGGGGGTTCGGACCCAGTACTTC. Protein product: CASSAGLAGVRTQYF.

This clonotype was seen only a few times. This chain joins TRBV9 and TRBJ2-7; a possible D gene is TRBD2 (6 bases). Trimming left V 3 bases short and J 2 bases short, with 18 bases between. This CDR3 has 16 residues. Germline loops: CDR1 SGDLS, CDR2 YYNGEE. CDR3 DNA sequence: TGTGCCAGCAGCGCGAGTAGCGGCTTAAACACCTACGAGCAGTACTTC. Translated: CASSASSGLNTYEQYF.

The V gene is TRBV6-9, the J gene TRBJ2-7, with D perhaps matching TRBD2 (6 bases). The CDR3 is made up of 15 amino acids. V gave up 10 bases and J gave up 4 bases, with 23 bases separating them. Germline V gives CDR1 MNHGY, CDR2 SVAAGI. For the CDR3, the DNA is TGTGCCATGCAAACGGCGAGCGGGTCAATATACGAGCAGTACTTC. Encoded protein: CAMQTASGSIYEQYF.

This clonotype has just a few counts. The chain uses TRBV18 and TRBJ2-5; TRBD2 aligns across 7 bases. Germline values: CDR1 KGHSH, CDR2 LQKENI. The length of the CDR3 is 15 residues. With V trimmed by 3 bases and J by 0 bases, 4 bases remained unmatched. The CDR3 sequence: CASSPREAYQETQYF. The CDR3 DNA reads TGTGCCAGCTCACCTCGGGAGGCGTACCAAGAGACCCAGTACTTC.

CDR3 in amino acids: CASSETRVGSPLHF. CDR3 in DNA: TGTGCCAGCAGTGAAACCAGGGTAGGCTCACCCCTCCACTTT. The J gene is TRBJ1-6, the V gene TRBV2, with D perhaps matching TRBD1 (5 bases). CDR3 length equals 14 residues. Trimming shortened V by 2 bases and J by 10 bases, and 12 bases separated the two germline ends. CDR1 is SNHLY, CDR2 FYNNEI, per germline.

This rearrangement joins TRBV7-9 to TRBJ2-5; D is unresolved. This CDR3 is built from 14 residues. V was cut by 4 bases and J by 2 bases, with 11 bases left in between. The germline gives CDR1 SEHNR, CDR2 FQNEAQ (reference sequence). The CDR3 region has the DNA TGTGCCAGCAGCTCCGCCGCGACGCAAGAGACCCAGTACTTC. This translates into CASSSAATQETQYF.

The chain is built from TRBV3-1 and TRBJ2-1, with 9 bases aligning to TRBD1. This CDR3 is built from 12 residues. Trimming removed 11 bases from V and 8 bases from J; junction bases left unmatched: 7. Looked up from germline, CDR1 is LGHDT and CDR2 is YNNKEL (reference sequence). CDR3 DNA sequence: TGTGCCTGCGGGACAGGGCGGGATGAGCAGTTCTTC. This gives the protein CACGTGRDEQFF.

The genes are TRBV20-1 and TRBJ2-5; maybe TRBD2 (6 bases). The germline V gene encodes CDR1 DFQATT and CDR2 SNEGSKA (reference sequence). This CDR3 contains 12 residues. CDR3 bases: TGCGGTTACGTCCGGGACTCGCCGACCCAGTACTTC. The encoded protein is CGYVRDSPTQYF.

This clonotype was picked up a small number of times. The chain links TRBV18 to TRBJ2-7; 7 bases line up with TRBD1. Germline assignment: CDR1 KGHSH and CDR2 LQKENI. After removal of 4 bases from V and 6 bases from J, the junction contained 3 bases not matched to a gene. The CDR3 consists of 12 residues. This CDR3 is CASSQQGTEQYF. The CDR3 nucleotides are TGTGCCAGCTCACAACAGGGGACCGAGCAGTACTTC.

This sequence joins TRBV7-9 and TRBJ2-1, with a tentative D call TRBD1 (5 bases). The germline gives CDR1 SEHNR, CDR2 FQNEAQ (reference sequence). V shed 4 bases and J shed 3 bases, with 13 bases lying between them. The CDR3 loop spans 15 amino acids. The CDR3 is CASSWTSGYYNEQFF. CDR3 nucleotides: TGTGCCAGCAGCTGGACCTCAGGGTACTACAATGAGCAGTTCTTC.

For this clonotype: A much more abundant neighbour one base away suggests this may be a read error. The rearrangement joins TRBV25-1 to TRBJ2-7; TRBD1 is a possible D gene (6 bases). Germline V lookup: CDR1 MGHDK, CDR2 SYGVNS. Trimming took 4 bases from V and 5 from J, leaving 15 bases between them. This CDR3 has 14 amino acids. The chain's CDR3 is CASSAPGAGNEQYF. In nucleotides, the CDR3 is TGTGCCAGCAGTGCCCCAGGGGCAGGGAACGAGCAGTACTTC.

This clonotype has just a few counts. CDR3 in amino acids: CATRPDGFSYEQYF. The CDR3, as DNA: TGTGCCACCCGACCGGACGGTTTCTCCTACGAGCAGTACTTC. V usage is TRBV27 and J usage is TRBJ2-7, with unresolved D. The V end lost 10 bases, the J end lost 0 bases, and 16 bases lay between the germline ends. This CDR3 spans 14 amino acids. The V gene's germline CDR1 is MNHEY and CDR2 SMNVEV (reference sequence).

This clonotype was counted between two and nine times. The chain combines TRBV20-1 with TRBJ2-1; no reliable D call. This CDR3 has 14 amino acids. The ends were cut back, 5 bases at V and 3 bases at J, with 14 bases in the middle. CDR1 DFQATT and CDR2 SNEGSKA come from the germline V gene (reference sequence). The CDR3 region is CSAFPAQFYNEQFF. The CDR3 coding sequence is TGCAGTGCTTTCCCTGCCCAATTCTACAATGAGCAGTTCTTC.

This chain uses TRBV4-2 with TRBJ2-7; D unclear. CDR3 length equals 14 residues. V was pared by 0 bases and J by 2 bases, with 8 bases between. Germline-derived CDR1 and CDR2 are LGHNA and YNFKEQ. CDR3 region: CASSQERTTYEQYF. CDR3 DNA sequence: TGTGCCAGCAGCCAAGAACGGACCACCTACGAGCAGTACTTC.

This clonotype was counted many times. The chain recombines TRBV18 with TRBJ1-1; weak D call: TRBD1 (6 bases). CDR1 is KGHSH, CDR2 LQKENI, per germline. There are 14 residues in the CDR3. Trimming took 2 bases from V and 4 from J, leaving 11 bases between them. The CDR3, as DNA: TGTGCCAGCTCACCAGGGGGCGGGCGCACTGAAGCTTTCTTT. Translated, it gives CASSPGGGRTEAFF.

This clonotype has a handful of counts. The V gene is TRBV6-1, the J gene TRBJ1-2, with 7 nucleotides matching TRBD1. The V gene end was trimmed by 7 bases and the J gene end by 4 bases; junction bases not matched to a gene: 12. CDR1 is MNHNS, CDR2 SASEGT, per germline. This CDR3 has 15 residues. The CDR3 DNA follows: TGTGCCAGCATTCAAGGACAGGCAACTTCCTATGGCTACACCTTC. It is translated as CASIQGQATSYGYTF.

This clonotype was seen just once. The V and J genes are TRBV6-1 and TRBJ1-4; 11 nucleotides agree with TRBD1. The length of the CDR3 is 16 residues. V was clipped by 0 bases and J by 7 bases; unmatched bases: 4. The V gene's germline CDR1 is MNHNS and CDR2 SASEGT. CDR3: CASSEAVGQGAEKLFF. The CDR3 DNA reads TGTGCCAGCAGTGAAGCGGTAGGACAGGGGGCTGAAAAACTGTTTTTT.

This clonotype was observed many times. CDR3 nucleotide sequence: TGTGCCAGCAGCCAAGAATTAGGTGGCTACACCTTC. Its protein is CASSQELGGYTF. The rearrangement uses TRBV4-2 and TRBJ1-2; D uncertain. The CDR3 is made up of 12 amino acids. V was trimmed by 0 bases and J by 7 bases, leaving 6 bases between them. Germline CDR1 is LGHNA and CDR2 is YNFKEQ.

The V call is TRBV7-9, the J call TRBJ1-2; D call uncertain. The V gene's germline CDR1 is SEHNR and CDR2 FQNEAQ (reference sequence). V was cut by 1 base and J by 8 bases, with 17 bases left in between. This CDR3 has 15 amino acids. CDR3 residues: CASSLGWSEADGYTF. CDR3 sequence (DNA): TGTGCCAGCAGCTTAGGCTGGTCGGAAGCAGACGGCTACACCTTC. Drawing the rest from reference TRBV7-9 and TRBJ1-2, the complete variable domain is DTGVSQNPRHKITKRGQNVTFRCDPISEHNRLYWYRQTLGQGPEFLTYFQNEAQLEKSRLLSDRFSAERPKGSFSTLEIQRTEQGDSAMYLCASSLGWSEADGYTFGSGTRLTVV.

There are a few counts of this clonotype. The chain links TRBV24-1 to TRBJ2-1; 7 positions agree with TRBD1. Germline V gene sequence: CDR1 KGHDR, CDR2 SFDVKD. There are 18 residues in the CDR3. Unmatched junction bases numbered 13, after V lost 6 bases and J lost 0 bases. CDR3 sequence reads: CATSHPGRQGSSYNEQFF. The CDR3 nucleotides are TGTGCCACCAGTCACCCGGGTAGACAGGGCAGCTCCTACAATGAGCAGTTCTTC.

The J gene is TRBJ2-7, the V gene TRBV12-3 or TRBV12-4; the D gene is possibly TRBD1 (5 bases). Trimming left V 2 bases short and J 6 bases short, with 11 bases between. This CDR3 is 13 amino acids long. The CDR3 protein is CASSLSQGSEQYF. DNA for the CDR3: TGTGCCAGCAGTTTATCGCAGGGTTCCGAGCAGTACTTC.

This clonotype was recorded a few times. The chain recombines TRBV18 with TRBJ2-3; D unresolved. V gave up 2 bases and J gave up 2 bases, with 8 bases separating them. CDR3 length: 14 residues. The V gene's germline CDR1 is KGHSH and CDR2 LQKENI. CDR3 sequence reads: CASSPLNITDTQYF. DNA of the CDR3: TGTGCCAGCTCACCATTGAACATCACAGATACGCAGTATTTT.

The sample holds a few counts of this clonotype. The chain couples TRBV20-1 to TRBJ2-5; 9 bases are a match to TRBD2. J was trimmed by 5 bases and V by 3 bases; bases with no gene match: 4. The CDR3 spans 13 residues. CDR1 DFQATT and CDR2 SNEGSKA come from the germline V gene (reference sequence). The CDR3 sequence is CSASASGAETQYF. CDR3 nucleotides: TGCAGTGCTAGTGCTAGCGGGGCTGAGACCCAGTACTTC.